The rows below give T cell receptor beta chains drawn from one sample of a study of response to subunit inactivated influenza vaccine. TCRdb reprocessed the RT-PCR reads with MiXCR, giving one entry per CDR3 protein. Altogether more than 700,000 distinct CDR3 sequences are present, about 20% being singletons, with the ten largest covering 10%. Sample: PBMCs from blood, taken 5 days after vaccination. These receptors all come from a man aged 50-59 years who received an inactivated influenza vaccine. The CDR3 runs from the conserved cysteine through the conserved F or W. D genes are given only for firm matches. Clone size is shown for a subset of rows, as once, few, many or a class of expanded clone.

>TRBV6-2/TRBV6-3|NA|few|TRBJ1-1
CASSPSRTTEAFF
TGTGCCAGCAGTCCTTCAAGGACCACTGAAGCTTTCTTT
>TRBV4-1|NA|NA|TRBJ2-4
CASSPEWAKNIQYF
TGCGCCAGCAGCCCCGAGTGGGCCAAAAACATTCAGTACTTC
>TRBV5-1|TRBD2|NA|TRBJ2-7
CASSLQRGDSYEQYF
TGCGCCAGCAGCTTGCAGCGGGGGGACTCCTACGAGCAGTACTTC
>TRBV5-1|NA|NA|TRBJ2-3
CARSLATGEDTQYF
TGCGCCAGGAGCTTGGCGACGGGGGAAGATACGCAGTATTTT
>TRBV20-1|TRBD2|NA|TRBJ2-5
CSARPGLAGGLETQYF
TGCAGTGCTAGACCGGGACTAGCGGGGGGCCTAGAGACCCAGTACTTC
>TRBV15|NA|few|TRBJ2-3
CATSKGLSGTDTQYF
TGTGCCACCAGCAAAGGGTTGTCGGGCACAGATACGCAGTATTTT
>TRBV11-2|NA|few|TRBJ2-7
CASSRSGLGYEQYF
TGTGCCAGCAGCCGCTCGGGTTTGGGGTACGAGCAGTACTTC
>TRBV3-1|NA|NA|TRBJ2-7
CASSQGSGGLSSYEQYF
TGTGCCAGCAGCCAAGGGTCGGGTGGGTTATCCTCCTACGAGCAGTACTTC
>TRBV24-1|NA|NA|TRBJ2-2
CATSTSHKNTGELFF
TGTGCCACCAGCACAAGTCACAAGAACACCGGGGAGCTGTTTTTT
>TRBV28|NA|many|TRBJ2-7
CASSLWDTNPYEQYF
TGTGCCAGCAGTTTATGGGACACCAATCCCTACGAGCAGTACTTC
>TRBV29-1|NA|few|TRBJ2-7
CSVRLFGEQYF
TGCAGCGTGAGGTTGTTTGGCGAGCAGTACTTC
>TRBV11-1|NA|NA|TRBJ2-6
CASSHSTGSGSGANVLTF
TGTGCCAGCAGCCATTCGACAGGTTCCGGCTCTGGGGCCAACGTCCTGACTTTC
>TRBV4-2|TRBD2|few|TRBJ2-2
CASSQRSSGNTGELFF
TGTGCCAGCAGCCAACGGTCTAGCGGCAACACCGGGGAGCTGTTTTTT
>TRBV5-5|NA|few|TRBJ1-6
CASSLGGRYNSPLHF
TGTGCCAGCAGCTTGGGGGGACGGTATAATTCACCCCTCCACTTT
>TRBV20-1|NA|NA|TRBJ2-1
CSARHTLGQDNEQFF
TGCAGTGCTAGACACACGCTCGGGCAAGACAATGAGCAGTTCTTC
>TRBV5-6|TRBD1|NA|TRBJ1-1
CASSLGGTRGQTEAFF
TGTGCCAGCAGCTTGGGTGGTACCAGGGGGCAGACTGAAGCTTTCTTT
>TRBV11-2|TRBD1|once|TRBJ2-7
CASSYVGQGDYEQYF
TGTGCCAGCAGCTACGTGGGGCAGGGGGATTACGAGCAGTACTTC
>TRBV7-2|NA|many|TRBJ1-1
CASSTNLGDTEAFF
TGTGCCAGCAGCACAAACCTGGGGGACACTGAAGCTTTCTTT
>TRBV20-1|TRBD2|few|TRBJ2-7
CSATPGGLAGPYEQYF
TGCAGTGCCACCCCCGGTGGGCTAGCGGGCCCCTACGAGCAGTACTTC
>TRBV20-1|NA|few|TRBJ2-7
CSASAGWEASYEQYF
TGCAGTGCTAGCGCAGGGTGGGAGGCCTCCTACGAGCAGTACTTC
>TRBV29-1|NA|NA|TRBJ1-4
CSVGQYNEKLFF
TGCAGCGTTGGGCAGTACAATGAAAAACTGTTTTTT
>TRBV29-1|NA|many|TRBJ1-1
CSVEARWAEAFF
TGCAGCGTTGAAGCTAGGTGGGCTGAAGCTTTCTTT
>TRBV7-2|NA|NA|TRBJ1-5
CASSTQTQGHQPQHF
TGTGCCAGCAGCACCCAAACACAGGGTCATCAGCCCCAGCATTTT
>TRBV6-5|NA|few|TRBJ1-2
CASSYLSGTDDYGYTF
TGTGCCAGCAGTTACCTGTCCGGGACTGACGACTATGGCTACACCTTC
>TRBV20-1|NA|NA|TRBJ1-5
CSARVSGGGNQPQHF
TGCAGTGCTAGAGTGTCCGGGGGCGGCAATCAGCCCCAGCATTTT
>TRBV9|NA|few|TRBJ1-5
CASSVGFGNQPQHF
TGTGCCAGCAGCGTAGGTTTTGGCAATCAGCCCCAGCATTTT
>TRBV5-1|TRBD2|few|TRBJ2-1
CASSLGTSGITNEQFF
TGCGCCAGCAGCTTGGGGACTAGCGGGATTACCAATGAGCAGTTCTTC
>TRBV7-2|NA|few|TRBJ1-4
CASSLGTITHGEKLFF
TGTGCCAGCAGCTTGGGGACAATAACCCACGGTGAAAAACTGTTTTTT
>TRBV5-1|TRBD1|NA|TRBJ2-1
CASSLDGQGANEQFF
TGCGCCAGCAGCTTGGATGGGCAGGGGGCAAATGAGCAGTTCTTC
>TRBV10-3|NA|once|TRBJ2-3
CASTGTDTDTQYF
TGTGCCTCTACCGGGACCGACACAGATACGCAGTATTTT
>TRBV12-3/TRBV12-4|NA|NA|TRBJ2-1
CASSLGSMRLVGNEQFF
TGTGCCAGCAGTTTAGGTAGTATGCGACTAGTGGGAAATGAGCAGTTCTTC
>TRBV20-1|TRBD2|NA|TRBJ2-3
CSGATRLAGGDTQYF
TGCAGTGGGGCCACGCGGCTAGCGGGAGGGGATACGCAGTATTTT
>TRBV28|NA|NA|TRBJ2-7
CATGNETETYEQYF
TGTGCCACGGGGAACGAGACGGAAACCTACGAGCAGTACTTC
>TRBV5-5|TRBD2|NA|TRBJ2-1
CASSGIAGGNNEQFF
TGTGCCAGCAGCGGAATAGCGGGAGGTAACAATGAGCAGTTCTTC
>TRBV7-9|NA|many|TRBJ2-2
CASRARRGPNTGELFF
TGTGCCAGCAGGGCGAGGCGGGGCCCGAACACCGGGGAGCTGTTTTTT
>TRBV6-5|TRBD2|few|TRBJ2-5
CASSLIAGGHEETQYF
TGTGCCAGCAGTTTGATAGCGGGGGGGCATGAAGAGACCCAGTACTTC
>TRBV5-1|NA|many|TRBJ2-1
CASSLVRSSYNEQFF
TGCGCCAGCAGCTTGGTCAGGAGCTCCTACAATGAGCAGTTCTTC
>TRBV7-2|NA|NA|TRBJ2-1
CASSPRTSAGYNEQFF
TGTGCCAGCAGCCCCCGGACTTCCGCGGGGTACAATGAGCAGTTCTTC
>TRBV19|TRBD2|NA|TRBJ2-6
CASSSGTYSGANVLTF
TGTGCCAGTTCTAGCGGGACTTACTCTGGGGCCAACGTCCTGACTTTC
>TRBV27|TRBD2|NA|TRBJ2-1
CASSHGTSGHNEQFF
TGTGCCAGCAGTCACGGGACTAGCGGGCACAATGAGCAGTTCTTC
>TRBV10-3|NA|NA|TRBJ1-6
CAISVSESKSLHF
TGTGCCATCAGTGTTTCGGAGAGTAAGTCCCTCCACTTT
>TRBV10-3|TRBD1|many|TRBJ2-5
CAISDRDRLGNLQETQYF
TGTGCCATCAGTGATCGGGACAGGTTGGGGAACCTCCAAGAGACCCAGTACTTC
>TRBV7-2|NA|few|TRBJ1-4
CASSLVGRDIEKLFF
TGTGCCAGCAGCTTAGTGGGCAGGGACATTGAAAAACTGTTTTTT
>TRBV28|NA|NA|TRBJ2-1
CASSLTALTINEQFF
TGTGCCAGCAGTTTAACCGCATTGACTATTAATGAGCAGTTCTTC
>TRBV2|NA|NA|TRBJ2-7
CASSEVYGQGSYEQYF
TGTGCCAGCAGTGAGGTTTATGGTCAAGGATCCTACGAGCAGTACTTC
>TRBV20-1|NA|NA|TRBJ2-7
CSASGWGGASEQYF
TGCAGTGCTAGTGGTTGGGGGGGCGCGTCCGAGCAGTACTTC
>TRBV20-1|NA|NA|TRBJ1-1
CSARPGGTTEAFF
TGCAGTGCTAGACCCGGAGGAACGACTGAAGCTTTCTTT
>TRBV29-1|NA|NA|TRBJ1-1
CSVVPLGGWNTEAFF
TGCAGCGTCGTACCCCTGGGGGGTTGGAACACTGAAGCTTTCTTT
>TRBV9|NA|NA|TRBJ2-7
CASSVAAVGSVSEQYF
TGTGCCAGCAGCGTAGCCGCCGTGGGGTCCGTCTCCGAGCAGTACTTC
>TRBV20-1|TRBD2|NA|TRBJ2-1
CSAGERGGREQFF
TGCAGTGCTGGTGAGCGGGGGGGCAGGGAGCAGTTCTTC
>TRBV5-1|NA|NA|TRBJ2-2
CASSLPRSGTGELFF
TGCGCCAGCAGCCTACCCCGCTCCGGAACCGGGGAGCTGTTTTTT
>TRBV5-5|NA|NA|TRBJ1-1
CASSWPGRNTEAFF
TGTGCCAGCTCCTGGCCCGGTCGGAACACTGAAGCTTTCTTT
>TRBV5-1|TRBD1|few|TRBJ2-7
CASSKQGAGYEQYF
TGCGCCAGCAGCAAACAGGGGGCTGGCTACGAGCAGTACTTC
>TRBV20-1|NA|few|TRBJ2-7
CSASAGPNYEQYF
TGCAGTGCTAGTGCAGGGCCCAACTACGAGCAGTACTTC
>TRBV5-1|NA|NA|TRBJ2-2
CASSPPPKGSSPKTTGELFF
TGCGCCAGCAGCCCCCCCCCGAAGGGAAGTTCACCTAAGACAACCGGGGAGCTGTTTTTT